Below, 24 T cell receptor beta chains from the same sample are listed, as sequenced in a study of cytomegalovirus exposure and HLA in healthy donors. The PCR had 60 Vbeta and 13 Jbeta primers. Repertoires were generated with immunoSEQ multiplex PCR, while TCRdb's copy carries only in-frame clones and drops some. The table records under 200,000 clones, about four fifths of them present only once. Material for sequencing was PBMCs. Every receptor here comes from a woman in her 30s in good health and CMV-seropositive.

The chain links TRBV7-2 to TRBJ2-3, with a weak D call TRBD2 (6 bases). Per germline, CDR1 SGHTA and CDR2 FQGNSA. The V end lost 2 bases, the J end lost 5 bases, and 17 bases lay between the germline ends. The length of the CDR3 is 16 residues. In nucleotides, the CDR3 is TGTGCCAGCAGCTTATCTGGGACTTCTCGACAAGATACGCAGTATTTT. As protein: CASSLSGTSRQDTQYF. The full variable domain, its missing parts supplied by reference TRBV7-2 and TRBJ2-3, is GAGVSQSPSNKVTEKGKDVELRCDPISGHTALYWYRQSLGQGLEFLIYFQGNSAPDKSGLPSDRFSAERTGGSVSTLTIQRTQQEDSAVYLCASSLSGTSRQDTQYFGPGTRLTVL.

The CDR3 reads CASTQMGGFTDTQYF. The CDR3 DNA sequence: TGTGCCAGCACGCAAATGGGCGGGTTCACAGATACGCAGTATTTT. V usage is TRBV6-1 and J usage is TRBJ2-3; D perhaps matches TRBD2 (5 bases). V lost 7 bases to trimming and J lost 2 bases, with 16 bases between them. From germline, CDR1 is MNHNS and CDR2 SASEGT. The CDR3 totals 15 residues.

The V gene is TRBV9, the J gene TRBJ1-2, with D hard to call. The CDR3 runs to 14 residues. V was trimmed by 1 base and J by 7 bases, leaving 14 bases between them. Germline V gene sequence: CDR1 SGDLS, CDR2 YYNGEE. As DNA, the CDR3 is TGTGCCAGCAGCGTATCTATGCTCACTGGTGGCTACACCTTC. It yields the protein CASSVSMLTGGYTF.

V is TRBV5-1 and J is TRBJ2-1, with 8 bases aligning to TRBD2. Germline-derived CDR1 and CDR2 are SGHRS and YFSETQ. The CDR3 is 14 amino acids. With V trimmed by 4 bases and J by 6 bases, 6 bases remained unmatched. The CDR3 sequence is CASSRGGPVNEQFF. The CDR3 DNA is TGCGCCAGCAGCCGCGGGGGGCCGGTCAATGAGCAGTTCTTC. The full variable domain, with the rest looked up from reference TRBV5-1 and TRBJ2-1, is KAGVTQTPRYLIKTRGQQVTLSCSPISGHRSVSWYQQTPGQGLQFLFEYFSETQRNKGNFPGRFSGRQFSNSRSEMNVSTLELGDSALYLCASSRGGPVNEQFFGPGTRLTVL.

CDR3 nucleotides: TGCGCCAGCAGTGTTATCGTAGCAGGGGACTACGAGCAGTACTTC. It encodes CASSVIVAGDYEQYF. This chain uses TRBV10-2 with TRBJ2-7, with D possibly being TRBD1 (6 bases). Deletions cut 4 bases from V and 3 bases from J, with 16 bases between. Germline CDR1 WSHSY, CDR2 SAAADI. The CDR3 extends over 15 amino acids.

The genes are TRBV2 and TRBJ2-1; D might be TRBD1 (5 bases). Looked up from germline, CDR1 is SNHLY and CDR2 is FYNNEI. The CDR3 is 15 residues long. V was clipped by 2 bases and J by 12 bases, with 20 bases between them. The CDR3 is CASSEQGMVYPGQFF. The CDR3 region has the DNA TGTGCCAGCAGTGAACAGGGCATGGTATATCCGGGGCAGTTCTTC.

This sequence joins TRBV7-3 and TRBJ2-1; 8 nucleotides agree with TRBD2. The ends lost 1 base at V and 6 bases at J; junction bases unmatched: 8. Germline CDR1 and CDR2: SGHTA and FQGTGA. The CDR3 has 16 residues. The CDR3 sequence is CASSLRGAGGPNEQFF. The CDR3 region has the DNA TGTGCCAGCAGCTTAAGAGGGGCGGGGGGACCCAATGAGCAGTTCTTC.

This sequence joins TRBV27 and TRBJ1-4; D may be TRBD1 (6 bases). The CDR3 totals 15 residues. The V end was cut by 5 bases, the J end by 5 bases, with 15 bases between. Germline V gene sequence: CDR1 MNHEY, CDR2 SMNVEV (reference sequence). The CDR3 region is CASSPRTARNEKLFF. DNA of the CDR3: TGTGCCAGCAGTCCCCGGACAGCTCGAAATGAAAAACTGTTTTTT.

The chain couples TRBV6-6 to TRBJ1-1; 7 bases are shared with TRBD1. The germline CDR1 and CDR2 sequences are MNHNY and SVGAGI (reference sequence). This CDR3 is built from 14 residues. V dropped 5 bases and J dropped 1; count of bases not matched to a gene: 4. CDR3 in DNA: TGTGCCAGCAGTACGAGGGGGCAGAACACTGAAGCTTTCTTT. This translates into CASSTRGQNTEAFF.

The chain recombines TRBV27 with TRBJ2-7, with TRBD2 identical over 7 bases. The CDR3 spans 15 residues. J gave up 4 bases and V 4 bases, and 10 bases lay outside the gene matches. CDR1 and CDR2 from the germline V gene are MNHEY and SMNVEV (reference sequence). CDR3 protein: CASSSPGRLAYEQYF. CDR3 nucleotide sequence: TGTGCCAGCAGTTCTCCCGGGAGGCTGGCTTACGAGCAGTACTTC.

This rearrangement joins TRBV27 to TRBJ2-5, with a tentative D call TRBD2 (6 bases). Germline CDR1 is MNHEY and CDR2 is SMNVEV (reference sequence). The CDR3 sequence is 15 residues long. V was shortened by 3 bases and J by 0 bases, with 11 bases between the two germline ends. The CDR3 reads CASSLGGTYQETQYF. The DNA for the CDR3 is TGTGCCAGCAGTTTGGGCGGGACGTACCAAGAGACCCAGTACTTC.

This chain joins TRBV11-2 and TRBJ2-6; D is ambiguous. Germline V gene data show CDR1 as SGHAT and CDR2 as FQNNGV. The V gene lost 6 bases and the J gene lost 5 bases, with 8 bases spanning the gap. The CDR3 totals 13 residues. The CDR3, as DNA: TGTGCCAGCAGTGGCTTGCGGGCCAACGTCCTGACTTTC. This sequence encodes CASSGLRANVLTF.

The V and J genes are TRBV5-4 and TRBJ1-6; TRBD1 matches at 8 bases. Germline lookup yields CDR1 SGHNT and CDR2 YYREEE (reference sequence). There are 19 residues in the CDR3. V was clipped by 4 bases and J by 3 bases; unmatched bases: 15. The CDR3 coding sequence is TGTGCCAGCAGCCGAAATACCAGGACAGGGAGTTTCTATAATTCACCCCTCCACTTT. It codes for CASSRNTRTGSFYNSPLHF.

The rearrangement joins TRBV5-4 to TRBJ2-3, with 13 bases aligning to TRBD2. Germline CDR1 and CDR2: SGHNT and YYREEE (reference sequence). This CDR3 region has 17 residues. Losses at the gene ends were 5 bases for V and 6 bases for J; bases not matched to a gene: 12. The CDR3 DNA sequence: TGTGCCAGCAGGTCCCCTCCCCGGACTAGCGGGAGCGATACGCAGTATTTT. Translated: CASRSPPRTSGSDTQYF.

This clone has just a few counts. The gene calls are TRBV6-1 and TRBJ1-2; a possible D gene is TRBD1 (5 bases). This CDR3 has 13 amino acids. Looked up from germline, CDR1 is MNHNS and CDR2 is SASEGT. Trimming stripped 5 bases from V and 8 bases from J, with 15 bases between. CDR3 in amino acids: CASSRAGEYGYTF. The CDR3 DNA follows: TGTGCCAGCAGTCGTGCGGGGGAGTACGGCTACACCTTC.

The rearrangement uses TRBV4-3 and TRBJ2-5, with D possibly matching TRBD1 (5 bases). The germline CDR1 and CDR2 sequences are LGHNA and YSLEER. CDR3 size: 15 residues. V was trimmed by 0 bases and J by 2 bases, leaving 10 bases between them. CDR3 sequence (DNA): TGCGCCAGCAGCCAAGATTGGGGCACTCAAGAGACCCAGTACTTC. Protein product: CASSQDWGTQETQYF.

V gene TRBV18 combines with J gene TRBJ2-7; maybe TRBD1 (6 bases). In germline, CDR1 is KGHSH, CDR2 LQKENI. This CDR3 is built from 15 residues. Trimming took off 1 base at V and 0 bases at J, with 10 bases between the two ends. The CDR3 DNA reads as TGTGCCAGCTCACCACAGCAGGGGAGCTCCTACGAGCAGTACTTC. This encodes CASSPQQGSSYEQYF. The variable domain in full, with the rest retrieved from reference TRBV18 and TRBJ2-7, is NAGVMQNPRHLVRRRGQEARLRCSPMKGHSHVYWYRQLPEEGLKFMVYLQKENIIDESGMPKERFSAEFPKEGPSILRIQQVVRGDSAAYFCASSPQQGSSYEQYFGPGTRLTVT.

The CDR3 sequence: CASSLNFRDGTYSPLHF. The CDR3 DNA sequence: TGTGCCAGCAGTTTAAACTTTCGGGACGGGACTTATTCACCCCTCCACTTT. The rearrangement joins TRBV7-8 to TRBJ1-6; D perhaps matches TRBD1 (5 bases). Trimming removed 6 bases at V and 8 bases at J, with 23 bases between. The CDR3 runs 17 residues. From germline, CDR1 is SGHVS and CDR2 FQNEAQ.

This clone has a single count. The chain couples TRBV5-1 to TRBJ1-2, with 8 bases that match TRBD1. Trimming cost V 1 base and J 4 bases; bases outside gene matches: 9. This CDR3 is built from 16 residues. Per the germline V gene, CDR1 is SGHRS and CDR2 is YFSETQ. The CDR3: CASSLMPGQAVYGYTF. In DNA form, the CDR3 reads TGCGCCAGCAGCTTGATGCCGGGACAGGCTGTCTATGGCTACACCTTC.

The J gene is TRBJ2-7, the V gene TRBV4-2; weak D call: TRBD1 (5 bases). Between the trimmed V and J ends, which lost 3 bases and 3 bases, there was a span of 9 bases. The germline CDR1 and CDR2 sequences are LGHNA and YNFKEQ. The CDR3 totals 13 residues. The CDR3 region has the DNA TGTGCCAGCAGCCATGGTAGGGGCTACGAGCAGTACTTC. It is translated as CASSHGRGYEQYF.

The chain couples TRBV6-5 to TRBJ2-3; the D gene is possibly TRBD2 (5 bases). V shed 4 bases and J shed 10 bases, with 15 bases lying between them. Germline CDR1 MNHEY, CDR2 SVGAGI. The CDR3 consists of 13 residues. The CDR3 DNA follows: TGTGCCAGCAGTTCCCCGGCCGGGAAGTCGCAGTATTTT. Protein: CASSSPAGKSQYF.

The chain joins TRBV7-9 to TRBJ1-1; D uncertain. CDR1 and CDR2 (germline): SEHNR, FQNEAQ (reference sequence). Trimming removed 2 bases at V and 2 bases at J, with 18 bases between. The CDR3 runs to 17 residues. The DNA of the CDR3 is TGTGCCAGCAGCTTAAATCCCGCAGCCATACTAAACACTGAAGCTTTCTTT. As protein: CASSLNPAAILNTEAFF.

This chain links TRBV10-3 with TRBJ2-2, with TRBD1 as a possible D gene (5 bases). The CDR3 is made up of 14 amino acids. Trimming cost V 2 bases and J 5 bases, with 9 bases left between them. Germline V CDR1 and CDR2: ENHRY, SYGVKD. The CDR3 DNA follows: TGTGCCATCAGTGAGGAGAAGGGGACCGGGGAGCTGTTTTTT. As protein: CAISEEKGTGELFF.

V is TRBV2 and J is TRBJ2-2; 9 bases are a match to TRBD1. Trimming removed 8 bases from V and 7 bases from J; junction bases left unmatched: 8. CDR3 length equals 14 residues. Germline lookup yields CDR1 SNHLY and CDR2 FYNNEI. CDR3 sequence reads: CASRDRALGGELFF. The CDR3, as DNA: TGTGCCAGCCGGGACAGGGCCTTGGGCGGGGAGCTGTTTTTT.